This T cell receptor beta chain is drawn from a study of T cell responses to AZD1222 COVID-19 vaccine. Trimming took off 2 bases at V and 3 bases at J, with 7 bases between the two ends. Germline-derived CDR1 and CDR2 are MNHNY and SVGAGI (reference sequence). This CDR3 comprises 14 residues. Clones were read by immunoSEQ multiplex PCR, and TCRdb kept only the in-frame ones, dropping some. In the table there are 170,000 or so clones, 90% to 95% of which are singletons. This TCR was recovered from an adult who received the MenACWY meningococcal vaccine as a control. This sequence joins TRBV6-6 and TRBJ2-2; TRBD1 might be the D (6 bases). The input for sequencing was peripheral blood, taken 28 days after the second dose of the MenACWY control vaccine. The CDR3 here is CASSYGQYTGELFF. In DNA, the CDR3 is TGTGCCAGCAGTTACGGACAGTACACCGGGGAGCTGTTTTTT.